The 25 T cell receptor beta chains presented below share a single source sample, sequenced in a study of blood T cell repertoires in COVID-19. Assay used: immunoSEQ multiplex PCR; TCRdb lists only in-frame clones, some missing. The table has 75,000 or so clones, around 80% seen once. Sample: peripheral blood. These receptors were taken from a man between 60 and 75 years old with active or convalescent COVID-19.

The V call is TRBV7-6, the J call TRBJ2-3, with TRBD1 as a possible D gene (5 bases). Germline assignment: CDR1 SGHVS and CDR2 FNYEAQ. This CDR3 is built from 17 residues. V gave up 1 base and J gave up 1 base, with 15 bases separating them. The CDR3 spells CASSLDGALVGTDTQYF. The CDR3 DNA reads as TGTGCCAGCAGCTTAGATGGGGCCCTAGTAGGCACAGATACGCAGTATTTT.

The chain is built from TRBV11-2 and TRBJ2-1, with TRBD1 identical over 7 bases. Germline loops: CDR1 SGHAT, CDR2 FQNNGV. The CDR3 has 13 amino acids. The V and J ends lost 5 bases and 7 bases, in that order; junction bases with no gene match: 5. The CDR3 is CASSQIQGNEQFF. The DNA for the CDR3 is TGTGCCAGCAGCCAGATACAGGGGAATGAGCAGTTCTTC.

The V call is TRBV6-6, the J call TRBJ1-1; D ambiguous. Germline lookup yields CDR1 MNHNY and CDR2 SVGAGI (reference sequence). The ends were cut back, 8 bases at V and 1 base at J, with 20 bases in the middle. The CDR3 has 16 residues. The CDR3 nucleotides are TGTGCCAGCCGTCGAGGGTCGGGGTGGGCGAACACTGAAGCTTTCTTT. Its translation is CASRRGSGWANTEAFF.

This chain joins TRBV2 and TRBJ1-1, with a tentative D call TRBD1 (5 bases). The V end lost 6 bases, the J end lost 2 bases, and 16 bases lay between the germline ends. The CDR3 length is 15 residues. The germline V gene has CDR1 SNHLY and CDR2 FYNNEI. CDR3 protein: CASSLGWQGNTEAFF. CDR3 DNA sequence: TGTGCCAGCAGCCTAGGTTGGCAGGGTAACACTGAAGCTTTCTTT.

The CDR3 DNA follows: TGCAGCGTCCGACAGGGGGGGTCAGAGACCCAGTACTTC. Residues: CSVRQGGSETQYF. V is TRBV29-1 and J is TRBJ2-5; 9 bases are shared with TRBD1. CDR3 length: 13 residues. CDR1 is SQVTM and CDR2 is ANQGSEA in the germline V gene. J was trimmed by 4 bases and V by 6 bases; bases with no gene match: 6.

The V and J genes are TRBV30 and TRBJ2-3, with 9 bases lining up with TRBD2. CDR1 and CDR2 (germline): GTSNPN, SVGIG (reference sequence). Losses at the gene ends were 4 bases for V and 2 bases for J; bases not matched to a gene: 10. This CDR3 region has 16 residues. Here the CDR3 DNA reads TGTGCCTGGAAAGCTAGCGGGGCCTTAGTCACAGATACGCAGTATTTT. This codes for CAWKASGALVTDTQYF.

This chain joins TRBV11-2 and TRBJ2-3, with D perhaps TRBD2 (6 bases). Trimming pared 6 bases from V and 0 bases from J, leaving 16 bases between. The CDR3 has 16 residues. CDR1 is SGHAT, CDR2 FQNNGV, per germline. As DNA, the CDR3 is TGTGCCAGCAGGGAGGGAAAGGGCGGTAGCACAGATACGCAGTATTTT. Amino acids: CASREGKGGSTDTQYF.

The V call is TRBV6-2 or TRBV6-3, the J call TRBJ2-4; TRBD2 agrees at 12 bases. CDR3 length: 16 residues. Germline V lookup: CDR1 MNHEY, CDR2 SVGEGT. J gave up 2 bases and V 6 bases, and 5 bases lay outside the gene matches. CDR3 sequence (DNA): TGTGCCAGCAGGCCTAGCGGGGGGGCCACCAAAAACATTCAGTACTTC. Its translation: CASRPSGGATKNIQYF.

V and J are TRBV7-2 and TRBJ1-5, with no clear D. The length of the CDR3 is 14 residues. V lost 1 base, J lost 1 base, and 5 bases lay in between. Germline lookup yields CDR1 SGHTA and CDR2 FQGNSA. The CDR3, as DNA: TGTGCCAGCAGCTTAGGTCTGAGCAATCAGCCCCAGCATTTT. Translated, it gives CASSLGLSNQPQHF.

The CDR3 coding sequence is TGCGCCAGCAGCTTACAGGGGGACTATAATTCACCCCTCCACTTT. Amino acid sequence: CASSLQGDYNSPLHF. The chain uses TRBV5-1 and TRBJ1-6; 8 positions match TRBD1. This CDR3 comprises 15 residues. The junction had 1 base not matched to a gene; V was cut back by 2 bases and J by 3 bases. CDR1 is SGHRS, CDR2 YFSETQ, per germline.

V and J are TRBV12-5 and TRBJ2-1; 7 bases map to TRBD1. Germline-derived CDR1 and CDR2 are LGHNT and FRNRAP. The length of the CDR3 is 13 residues. The J segment lost 9 bases and the V segment lost 5 bases, leaving 7 bases of the junction unmatched. The CDR3 region has the DNA TGTGCTAGTGGTACGCGGGCAGGGGGTGAGCAGTTCTTC. Translated, it gives CASGTRAGGEQFF.

Only a few counts were recorded for this clone. The chain couples TRBV6-6 to TRBJ1-1; possibly TRBD1 for D (5 bases). The CDR3 has 14 residues. CDR1 is MNHNY and CDR2 is SVGAGI in the germline V gene (reference sequence). V lost 5 bases to trimming and J lost 1 base, with 11 bases between them. The CDR3 sequence is CASSTTEWNTEAFF. Written as DNA, the CDR3 is TGTGCCAGCAGTACGACAGAATGGAACACTGAAGCTTTCTTT.

The V gene is TRBV5-8, the J gene TRBJ2-5, with TRBD2 matching over 9 bases. Germline V CDR1 and CDR2: SGHTS, YDEGEE. The CDR3 is 15 residues long. V was clipped by 2 bases and J by 5 bases; unmatched bases: 7. The CDR3 region is CASSFGGGALETQYF. In DNA, the CDR3 is TGTGCCAGCAGCTTCGGCGGGGGGGCTTTGGAGACCCAGTACTTC.

The chain joins TRBV4-1 to TRBJ2-3; 15 positions match TRBD2. Germline V gene lookup returns CDR1 MGHRA and CDR2 YSYEKL. The CDR3 spans 21 residues. Trimming cost V 1 base and J 4 bases; bases outside gene matches: 15. CDR3 loop: CASSQGWLGLAGGPRADTQYF. The CDR3 DNA follows: TGCGCCAGCAGCCAAGGATGGTTGGGACTAGCGGGGGGCCCCAGGGCAGATACGCAGTATTTT.

V and J are TRBV20-1 and TRBJ1-2, with a possible D match to TRBD1 (5 bases). V was trimmed by 3 bases and J by 6 bases, leaving 14 bases between them. CDR3 length: 13 amino acids. Germline CDR1 DFQATT, CDR2 SNEGSKA (reference sequence). The CDR3, as DNA: TGCAGTGCTAGTTCTGGGGCTGGGGATGGCTACACCTTC. The encoded protein is CSASSGAGDGYTF.

This chain connects TRBV2 to TRBJ2-1; D gene ambiguous. CDR1 is SNHLY and CDR2 is FYNNEI in the germline V gene. The V end was cut by 6 bases, the J end by 8 bases, with 20 bases between. The CDR3 runs 15 residues. The chain's CDR3 is CASSYRLRRSDEQFF. The CDR3 DNA reads as TGTGCCAGCAGCTATAGACTCCGTCGATCCGATGAGCAGTTCTTC.

V gene TRBV10-1 combines with J gene TRBJ2-1, with TRBD2 matching over 10 bases. Trimming at V came to 6 bases and at J to 8 bases, leaving 10 bases not matched to a gene. CDR1 and CDR2 (germline): WNHNN, SYGVQD (reference sequence). This CDR3 spans 15 amino acids. The DNA for the CDR3 is TGCGCCAGCAGCCTACCCCCAGCGGGGGGGGATGAGCAGTTCTTC. Translating it yields CASSLPPAGGDEQFF.

The J gene is TRBJ1-1, the V gene TRBV12-5; no clear D. V was shortened by 6 bases and J by 4 bases, with 9 bases between the two germline ends. The V gene's germline CDR1 is LGHNT and CDR2 FRNRAP. The CDR3 runs 12 residues. The CDR3 loop is CASGKDFTEAFF. In DNA, the CDR3 is TGTGCTAGTGGCAAGGACTTCACTGAAGCTTTCTTT. Using reference TRBV12-5 and TRBJ1-1 for the parts outside the CDR3, the full variable domain is DARVTQTPRHKVTEMGQEVTMRCQPILGHNTVFWYRQTMMQGLELLAYFRNRAPLDDSGMPKDRFSAEMPDATLATLKIQPSEPRDSAVYFCASGKDFTEAFFGQGTRLTVV.

This sequence joins TRBV4-3 and TRBJ2-3, with D possibly TRBD2 on 7 matching bases. There are 19 residues in the CDR3. Trimming left V 3 bases short and J 0 bases short, with 22 bases between. In germline, CDR1 is LGHNA, CDR2 YSLEER. CDR3 in DNA: TGCGCCAGCAGCCATAGCTTTAATCTCCGCGGGGGCAGCACAGATACGCAGTATTTT. It is translated as CASSHSFNLRGGSTDTQYF.

The chain joins TRBV6-2 or TRBV6-3 to TRBJ2-5; 9 nucleotides agree with TRBD1. J gave up 1 base and V 5 bases, and 8 bases lay outside the gene matches. Germline CDR1 MNHEY, CDR2 SVGEGT. The CDR3 spans 16 residues. This CDR3 is CASSAGQGKFQETQYF. The DNA for the CDR3 is TGTGCCAGCAGTGCAGGACAGGGGAAGTTCCAAGAGACCCAGTACTTC.

The genes are TRBV18 and TRBJ2-2, with 8 bases matching TRBD1. V lost 4 bases to trimming and J lost 10 bases; unmatched junction nucleotides: 14. Germline loops: CDR1 KGHSH, CDR2 LQKENI. The CDR3 runs 16 residues. The DNA of the CDR3 is TGTGCCAGCTCACGACAGGGGTGGAGGAACATAGAGGAGCTGTTTTTT. It translates to CASSRQGWRNIEELFF.

V usage is TRBV11-2 and J usage is TRBJ2-1; D possibly corresponds to TRBD2 (5 bases). Between the trimmed V and J ends, which lost 5 bases and 7 bases, there was a span of 18 bases. Germline CDR1 reads SGHAT; CDR2 reads FQNNGV. CDR3 length equals 15 residues. The CDR3 loop reads CASSPRTGLTNEQFF. CDR3 sequence (DNA): TGTGCCAGCAGCCCGCGGACTGGATTAACTAATGAGCAGTTCTTC.

The genes are TRBV6-1 and TRBJ1-4; the D gene is possibly TRBD1 (6 bases). This CDR3 has 16 residues. Germline CDR1 is MNHNS and CDR2 is SASEGT. Trimming shortened V by 3 bases and J by 5 bases, and 16 bases separated the two germline ends. In DNA, the CDR3 is TGTGCCAGCAGTGACATGGCAGGGAGGGGGAATGAAAAACTGTTTTTT. Encoded protein: CASSDMAGRGNEKLFF.

The V gene is TRBV19, the J gene TRBJ1-3; 9 bases are shared with TRBD1. This CDR3 has 16 residues. The germline V gene encodes CDR1 LNHDA and CDR2 SQIVND (reference sequence). After removal of 7 bases from V and 0 bases from J, the junction contained 7 bases not matched to a gene. Here the CDR3 DNA reads TGTGCCAGTATACCGGGACAGGGCTTCTCTGGAAACACCATATATTTT. Translation gives CASIPGQGFSGNTIYF.

The chain couples TRBV6-6 to TRBJ1-1; unclear D gene. This CDR3 contains 14 residues. Trimming stripped 2 bases from V and 2 bases from J, with 9 bases between. CDR1 is MNHNY and CDR2 is SVGAGI in the germline V gene (reference sequence). The CDR3 DNA reads TGTGCCAGCAGTTACGCAGAAGTAAACACTGAAGCTTTCTTT. It codes for CASSYAEVNTEAFF.